The 10 T cell receptor beta chains in this list originate from one sample, sequenced in a study of somatic mutations in cytotoxic T cells in rheumatoid arthritis. The repertoire was sequenced with immunoSEQ multiplex PCR; TCRdb's copy has only in-frame clones and lacks some. This table has around 19,000 clones, 80% to 85% appearing once. The source material was CD8+ T cells sorted from blood. All receptors derive from an adult with rheumatoid arthritis.

The chain uses TRBV27 and TRBJ2-7; D ambiguous. Trimming removed 0 bases at V and 2 bases at J, with 5 bases between. The CDR3 runs to 13 residues. Germline loops: CDR1 MNHEY, CDR2 SMNVEV (reference sequence). The chain's CDR3 is CASSLSKAYEQYF. CDR3 bases: TGTGCCAGCAGTTTATCGAAAGCCTACGAGCAGTACTTC.

The genes are TRBV5-4 and TRBJ2-1; TRBD1 or TRBD2 may be the D gene (5 bases each). CDR3 length: 14 amino acids. Looked up from germline, CDR1 is SGHNT and CDR2 is YYREEE (reference sequence). V was pared by 3 bases and J by 8 bases, with 15 bases between. The CDR3 region is CASSSNGEGDEQFF. DNA for the CDR3: TGTGCCAGCAGCTCCAACGGGGAAGGGGATGAGCAGTTCTTC.

This sequence joins TRBV2 and TRBJ1-5; D remains unclear. Germline values: CDR1 SNHLY, CDR2 FYNNEI. The CDR3 covers 14 residues. V lost 0 bases, J lost 4 bases, and 7 bases lay in between. CDR3 amino acids: CASSEADRNQPQHF. CDR3 DNA: TGTGCCAGCAGTGAAGCGGATAGAAATCAGCCCCAGCATTTT.

The V gene is TRBV4-1, the J gene TRBJ2-1; D might be TRBD1 (5 bases). This CDR3 comprises 15 residues. Trimming took 0 bases from V and 6 from J, leaving 12 bases between them. CDR1 is MGHRA, CDR2 YSYEKL, per germline. The CDR3 loop is CASSQDVGLGNEQFF. CDR3 nucleotides: TGCGCCAGCAGCCAAGATGTGGGGCTCGGCAATGAGCAGTTCTTC.

This chain connects TRBV7-9 to TRBJ1-1; D remains ambiguous. The CDR3 sequence is 12 residues long. The germline V and J ends were trimmed by 2 bases and 10 bases, with 11 bases remaining between them. Germline V gene data show CDR1 as SEHNR and CDR2 as FQNEAQ (reference sequence). As DNA, the CDR3 is TGTGCCAGCAGCTTACCCCGCGAAAGAGCTTTCTTT. It specifies CASSLPRERAFF.

This clone was observed a handful of times. The chain couples TRBV7-2 to TRBJ1-1, with D hard to call. CDR1 is SGHTA, CDR2 FQGNSA, per germline. V was cut by 1 base and J by 1 base, with 10 bases left in between. CDR3 length equals 15 residues. CDR3 amino acids: CASSLGPGRNTEAFF. For the CDR3, the DNA is TGTGCCAGCAGCTTAGGGCCGGGAAGGAACACTGAAGCTTTCTTT.

The rearrangement uses TRBV7-9 and TRBJ2-7, with TRBD1 identical over 7 bases. This CDR3 has 15 residues. J gave up 5 bases and V 4 bases, and 11 bases lay outside the gene matches. Germline-derived CDR1 and CDR2 are SEHNR and FQNEAQ (reference sequence). The CDR3 spells CASSSGTAVRNEQYF. As DNA, the CDR3 is TGTGCCAGCAGCTCCGGGACAGCGGTTAGGAACGAGCAGTACTTC.

The rearrangement uses TRBV5-6 and TRBJ1-2, with no clear D. Germline V gene sequence: CDR1 SGHDT, CDR2 YYEEEE. Trimming took off 0 bases at V and 4 bases at J, with 7 bases between the two ends. The CDR3 has 13 amino acids. The CDR3, as DNA: TGTGCCAGCAGCTTGGGACGGATCTATGGCTACACCTTC. Its protein product is CASSLGRIYGYTF.

The chain uses TRBV9 and TRBJ1-4; D remains ambiguous. CDR1 and CDR2 (germline): SGDLS, YYNGEE. The CDR3 covers 15 residues. V shed 4 bases and J shed 0 bases, with 10 bases lying between them. The DNA for the CDR3 is TGTGCCAGCAGCTTCGGGTCTGCAACTAATGAAAAACTGTTTTTT. Its translation is CASSFGSATNEKLFF. Looking up the rest from reference TRBV9 and TRBJ1-4 gives the full variable domain: DSGVTQTPKHLITATGQRVTLRCSPRSGDLSVYWYQQSLDQGLQFLIQYYNGEERAKGNILERFSAQQFPDLHSELNLSSLELGDSALYFCASSFGSATNEKLFFGSGTQLSVL.

V and J are TRBV19 and TRBJ1-1; TRBD1 is a possible D gene (5 bases). This CDR3 comprises 15 residues. The V end was cut by 7 bases, the J end by 1 base, with 16 bases between. CDR1 is LNHDA, CDR2 SQIVND, per germline (reference sequence). For the CDR3, the DNA is TGTGCCAGTATGCCTCATACGGGGGGGAACACTGAAGCTTTCTTT. It encodes CASMPHTGGNTEAFF.